These T cell receptor beta chains were read from a single sample in a study of cytomegalovirus exposure and HLA in healthy donors. Method: immunoSEQ multiplex PCR; TCRdb's copy keeps in-frame clones and lacks some. The profile covers approximately 160,000 clones, with 75% to 85% appearing a single time and 1.4% taken by the ten largest. The sequenced sample was PBMCs. The receptors derive from a woman aged 30 to 39 in good health and CMV-seropositive. The CDR3 runs from the conserved cysteine through the conserved F or W. A D gene is named only where the DNA matches it firmly. Clone sizes are given selectively: once, few, many, or a class where the clone is expanded.

>.|TRBV18|.|TRBJ1-5
TGTGCCAGCTCACCGACAGTTAGCAATCAGCCCCAGCATTTT
CASSPTVSNQPQHF
>.|TRBV13|TRBD2|TRBJ2-3
TGTGCCAGCAGCTCGCCGGAGTATTCTAGCGGGCTTAGCACAGATACGCAGTATTTT
CASSSPEYSSGLSTDTQYF
>.|TRBV6-1|.|TRBJ2-7
TGTGCCAGCAGTCTTCGGGATCCCAGCTCCTACGAGCAGTACTTC
CASSLRDPSSYEQYF
>.|TRBV5-1|TRBD2|TRBJ2-7
TGCGCCAGCAGCTCCCTAACAGCGGGGGACCCCCACGAGCAGTACTTC
CASSSLTAGDPHEQYF
>.|TRBV5-4|.|TRBJ2-3
TGTGCCAGCAGCTTGGCAGGGTTTGTAGATACGCAGTATTTT
CASSLAGFVDTQYF
>.|TRBV7-9|.|TRBJ1-1
TGTTCCAGCAGTCTACTCACTGAAGCTTTCTTT
CSSSLLTEAFF
>few|TRBV6-5|TRBD1|TRBJ1-5
TGTGCCAGCAGCCTCGGACAGGGGGCGGATCAGCCCCAGCATTTT
CASSLGQGADQPQHF
>.|TRBV5-4|TRBD1|TRBJ1-4
TGTGCCAGCAGCTCCCAGACAGGGAATAATGAAAAACTGTTTTTT
CASSSQTGNNEKLFF
>.|TRBV14|.|TRBJ2-1
TGTGCCAGCAGCCACGGACATAAGCAGTTCTTC
CASSHGHKQFF
>.|TRBV30|TRBD1|TRBJ1-3
TGTGCCTGGAGAAAAACAGGGGGCGAGGGAAACACCATATATTTT
CAWRKTGGEGNTIYF
>few|TRBV15|.|TRBJ2-2
TGTGCCACCAGCATCCCAGTAAGCGGGGAGCTGTTTTTT
CATSIPVSGELFF
>.|TRBV7-9|TRBD1|TRBJ1-2
TGTGCCAGCAGCACAAGTGGGGGACAGGGCCCGCTTGCCTATGGCTACACCTTC
CASSTSGGQGPLAYGYTF
>.|TRBV5-1|TRBD2|TRBJ2-3
TGCGCCAGCAAGCCCAGAGCGGGGGGCACAGATACGCAGTATTTT
CASKPRAGGTDTQYF
>.|TRBV6-5|TRBD1|TRBJ2-7
TGTGCCAGCAGTTTGGACAGGGGCGTCGAGCAGTACTTC
CASSLDRGVEQYF